Sequencing of this TCR beta chain was carried out in a study of blood T cell repertoires in COVID-19. The wider study: Researchers got acute and convalescent COVID-19 samples from the United States, Italy and Spain. T cells, B-cell-depleted T cells, or PBMCs supplied cDNA or gDNA.

Per germline, CDR1 SQVTM and CDR2 ANQGSEA. V lost 2 bases and J 4 bases, leaving 17 bases between the germline ends. The CDR3 runs 16 residues. Per the authors' pipeline: Reference gene primer amplification gave nucleated cell count estimates. The assay was immunoSEQ multiplex PCR, and TCRdb's table has in-frame clones only and misses some. V and J calls and clone size are as listed in that table; D and trimming were resolved from the DNA. The sample lists around 470,000 clones; less than 95% were seen once. Sequences were obtained from PBMCs or T cells enriched from blood (not recorded which). The chain has TRBV29-1 and TRBJ1-4; D gene ambiguous. This clonotype originated in a man in his late teens or twenties who had recovered from COVID-19. CDR3 in DNA: TGCAGCGTTGAACCCTTGGAGGGTACCAGTAATGAAAAACTGTTTTTT. This gives the protein CSVEPLEGTSNEKLFF.